The 11 T cell receptor beta chains below all came from one sample that was sequenced in a study of lymphopenia after photon versus proton radiotherapy. Data came from immunoSEQ multiplex PCR; TCRdb stores just in-frame clones and leaves some out. The data hold 150,000 to 200,000 clones, with 75% to 90% observed a single time. Source: peripheral blood, taken from a patient treated with photon-based radiotherapy. These receptor sequences come from a man between 45 and 60 years old with gastric cancer.

This clone was seen just once. This chain uses TRBV19 with TRBJ2-3, with 7 bases aligning to TRBD2. CDR3 size: 16 residues. The germline V gene encodes CDR1 LNHDA and CDR2 SQIVND (reference sequence). Germline trimming cut 7 bases from V and 1 base from J; bases unmatched to any gene: 11. CDR3 loop: CASNGNPGLRTDTQYF. The CDR3 nucleotides are TGTGCCAGTAACGGAAATCCGGGACTACGCACAGATACGCAGTATTTT. Filled out from reference TRBV19 and TRBJ2-3, the complete variable domain reads DGGITQSPKYLFRKEGQNVTLSCEQNLNHDAMYWYRQDPGQGLRLIYYSQIVNDFQKGDIAEGYSVSREKKESFPLTVTSAQKNPTAFYLCASNGNPGLRTDTQYFGPGTRLTVL.

With regard to this clone: An end of the junction does not agree with germline; a read error may underlie this. The V gene is TRBV27, the J gene TRBJ2-1, with 10 bases fitting TRBD2. CDR3 length: 13 amino acids. Germline CDR1 and CDR2: MNHEY and SMNVEV (reference sequence). The CDR3 DNA reads TGTGCCAGCAGTTTAAGAAGCGGGAGGGCATTTCTCTTC. Amino acid sequence: CASSLRSGRAFLF.

V is TRBV6-5 and J is TRBJ1-2; weak D call: TRBD1 (5 bases). CDR3 length equals 15 residues. The ends were cut back, 4 bases at V and 5 bases at J, with 17 bases in the middle. Per the germline V gene, CDR1 is MNHEY and CDR2 is SVGAGI. The CDR3 DNA sequence: TGTGCCAGCAGTTCATCGGCAACGGGGGGTTATGGCTACACCTTC. Residues: CASSSSATGGYGYTF.

CDR3 region: CAWSQKMNTEAFF. The DNA for the CDR3 is TGTGCCTGGAGCCAAAAGATGAACACTGAAGCTTTCTTT. The chain employs TRBV30 and TRBJ1-1, with D unresolved. The CDR3 has 13 amino acids. The V end was cut by 3 bases, the J end by 0 bases, with 8 bases between. Germline loops: CDR1 GTSNPN, CDR2 SVGIG (reference sequence).

J is TRBJ2-3 and V is TRBV9; TRBD2 aligns across 7 bases. Germline V lookup: CDR1 SGDLS, CDR2 YYNGEE. This CDR3 comprises 16 residues. Losses at the gene ends were 3 bases for V and 2 bases for J; bases not matched to a gene: 9. CDR3 region: CASSGAPAGATDTQYF. As DNA, the CDR3 is TGTGCCAGCAGCGGGGCCCCGGCGGGAGCCACAGATACGCAGTATTTT.

The CDR3 loop is CASNHLSNHEQFF. Written as DNA, the CDR3 is TGTGCCAGTAATCACCTTAGCAACCATGAGCAGTTCTTC. The chain is built from TRBV19 and TRBJ2-1, with no clear D. Trimming pared 7 bases from V and 8 bases from J, leaving 15 bases between. The germline CDR1 and CDR2 sequences are LNHDA and SQIVND (reference sequence). The CDR3 contains 13 residues.

This clone came up once. The chain is built from TRBV6-4 and TRBJ1-1; the match to TRBD1 covers 8 bases. This CDR3 is built from 13 residues. Looked up from germline, CDR1 is MRHNA and CDR2 is SNTAGT. The junction had 2 bases not matched to a gene; V was cut back by 4 bases and J by 4 bases. CDR3 coding DNA: TGTGCCAGCAGTGTCACAGGGGGCACTGAAGCTTTCTTT. Its protein is CASSVTGGTEAFF.

The sample holds one count of this clone. The V gene is TRBV14, the J gene TRBJ2-7, with D perhaps matching TRBD1 (6 bases). Trimming took 2 bases from V and 0 from J, leaving 11 bases between them. From germline, CDR1 is SGHDN and CDR2 FVKESK. The CDR3 has 15 amino acids. For the CDR3, the DNA is TGTGCCAGCAGCCAACAGGGGTTGAGCTCCTACGAGCAGTACTTC. Protein product: CASSQQGLSSYEQYF.

The CDR3 protein is CASSSPPGLDEDEQFF. The CDR3 DNA reads TGTGCCAGCAGTTCCCCTCCGGGACTAGACGAGGATGAGCAGTTCTTC. The J gene is TRBJ2-1, the V gene TRBV28; TRBD2 agrees at 8 bases. The germline V gene encodes CDR1 MDHEN and CDR2 SYDVKM. This CDR3 has 16 amino acids. After removal of 4 bases from V and 8 bases from J, the junction contained 13 bases not matched to a gene.

The V and J genes are TRBV6-4 and TRBJ2-2; no firm D call. V was shortened by 0 bases and J by 0 bases, with 8 bases between the two germline ends. In germline, CDR1 is MRHNA, CDR2 SNTAGT. CDR3 length: 16 amino acids. CDR3 region: CASSDSFRTNTGELFF. Here the CDR3 DNA reads TGTGCCAGCAGTGACTCGTTTAGAACGAACACCGGGGAGCTGTTTTTT.

V and J are TRBV25-1 and TRBJ2-2; D gene uncertain. The germline V gene encodes CDR1 MGHDK and CDR2 SYGVNS. Trimming pared 4 bases from V and 0 bases from J, leaving 6 bases between. The CDR3 extends over 14 amino acids. CDR3 bases: TGTGCCAGCAGTGCCCAGGCGAACACCGGGGAGCTGTTTTTT. Its protein product is CASSAQANTGELFF. The full variable domain, completed using reference TRBV25-1 and TRBJ2-2, is EADIYQTPRYLVIGTGKKITLECSQTMGHDKMYWYQQDPGMELHLIHYSYGVNSTEKGDLSSESTVSRIRTEHFPLTLESARPSHTSQYLCASSAQANTGELFFGEGSRLTVL.